Listed here are 16 T cell receptor beta chains from one sample, sequenced in a study of blood T cell repertoires in COVID-19. Using immunoSEQ multiplex PCR, the repertoire was profiled, and TCRdb retains in-frame clones only, with some absent. The sample has 250,000 to 300,000 clones; 89% are singletons. Sequences were obtained from PBMCs or T cells enriched from blood (not recorded which). These receptors came from a woman between 35 and 50 years old who had recovered from COVID-19.

CDR3 residues: CASSQATSGASQETQYF. In DNA form, the CDR3 reads TGCGCCAGCAGCCAGGCGACTAGCGGAGCCTCACAAGAGACCCAGTACTTC. The chain links TRBV4-3 to TRBJ2-5; 9 bases are a match to TRBD2. The CDR3 contains 17 residues. V lost 3 bases to trimming and J lost 2 bases; unmatched junction nucleotides: 10. Germline V gives CDR1 LGHNA, CDR2 YSLEER.

This chain links TRBV2 with TRBJ1-1, with D unresolved. The CDR3 has 18 residues. V was clipped by 4 bases and J by 0 bases, with 21 bases between them. Germline CDR1 reads SNHLY; CDR2 reads FYNNEI. CDR3 sequence reads: CASSVTEPSTLMNTEAFF. CDR3 nucleotide sequence: TGTGCCAGCAGTGTAACGGAGCCTTCAACGTTAATGAACACTGAAGCTTTCTTT.

The chain has TRBV4-1 and TRBJ1-1, with 9 bases lining up with TRBD1. The CDR3 sequence is 15 residues long. V dropped 2 bases and J dropped 4; count of bases not matched to a gene: 5. Germline assignment: CDR1 MGHRA and CDR2 YSYEKL. CDR3 in amino acids: CASSQLGQGLTEAFF. The CDR3 nucleotides read TGCGCCAGCAGCCAACTCGGACAGGGGCTCACTGAAGCTTTCTTT.

The rearrangement uses TRBV14 and TRBJ1-5; D gene ambiguous. Between the trimmed V and J ends, which lost 1 base and 0 bases, there was a span of 10 bases. The CDR3 length is 16 residues. Germline V gene lookup returns CDR1 SGHDN and CDR2 FVKESK. CDR3 amino acids: CASSQVGFHSNQPQHF. CDR3 sequence (DNA): TGTGCCAGCAGCCAAGTTGGCTTCCATAGCAATCAGCCCCAGCATTTT.

In its sample, this clone was seen once. The chain links TRBV19 to TRBJ2-7; 11 nucleotides align to TRBD1. Germline CDR1 LNHDA, CDR2 SQIVND (reference sequence). Losses at the gene ends were 8 bases for V and 4 bases for J; bases not matched to a gene: 7. This CDR3 is built from 14 residues. CDR3 residues: CASRPGQGVYEQYF. CDR3 DNA sequence: TGTGCCAGTCGCCCGGGACAGGGGGTTTACGAGCAGTACTTC.

This clone came up a few times. V is TRBV15 and J is TRBJ2-3; 8 nucleotides match TRBD2. Germline CDR1 LNHNV, CDR2 YYDKDF (reference sequence). V dropped 0 bases and J dropped 0; count of bases not matched to a gene: 11. The CDR3 is made up of 19 amino acids. This chain's CDR3 is CATSRDGGAGVYSTDTQYF. CDR3 nucleotide sequence: TGTGCCACCAGCAGAGATGGGGGAGCGGGAGTGTACAGCACAGATACGCAGTATTTT.

The V call is TRBV19, the J call TRBJ1-3, with D hard to call. The CDR3 has 15 amino acids. Looked up from germline, CDR1 is LNHDA and CDR2 is SQIVND (reference sequence). Between the trimmed V and J ends, which lost 2 bases and 0 bases, there was a span of 8 bases. CDR3 bases: TGTGCCAGTAGTATACTTCGGGGCTCTGGAAACACCATATATTTT. Translation gives CASSILRGSGNTIYF.

This clone was seen only once. This chain uses TRBV3-1 (or the pseudogene TRBV3-2) with TRBJ2-4; TRBD2 aligns across 8 bases. CDR1 is LGHDT, CDR2 YNNKEL, per germline (reference sequence). CDR3 length: 16 residues. V was clipped by 4 bases and J by 2 bases; unmatched bases: 7. The CDR3 loop is CASSRTSSVSKNIQYF. The CDR3 DNA follows: TGTGCCAGCAGCCGGACTAGCAGTGTTTCCAAAAACATTCAGTACTTC.

This chain links TRBV7-6 with TRBJ2-5; D is uncertain. V was pared by 5 bases and J by 9 bases, with 16 bases between. The germline gives CDR1 SGHVS, CDR2 FNYEAQ. The length of the CDR3 is 13 residues. Here the CDR3 DNA reads TGTGCCAGCAGCCCTACCGCGTTAATGGCCCAGTACTTC. Translation: CASSPTALMAQYF.

The gene calls are TRBV19 and TRBJ2-2, with D perhaps TRBD2 (5 bases). The CDR3 is made up of 15 amino acids. Trimming cost V 8 bases and J 2 bases, with 15 bases left between them. Germline V gives CDR1 LNHDA, CDR2 SQIVND (reference sequence). The CDR3 sequence is CASGEGYLNTGELFF. CDR3 DNA sequence: TGTGCCAGTGGAGAGGGTTACCTTAACACCGGGGAGCTGTTTTTT.

This clone came up once. V and J are TRBV19 and TRBJ1-3, with D unresolved. V was pared by 0 bases and J by 0 bases, with 6 bases between. From germline, CDR1 is LNHDA and CDR2 SQIVND (reference sequence). This CDR3 is built from 15 residues. CDR3 amino acids: CASSIDRSSGNTIYF. The CDR3 DNA is TGTGCCAGTAGTATAGACAGAAGCTCTGGAAACACCATATATTTT.

This clone was picked up many times. V gene TRBV5-6 combines with J gene TRBJ2-7; possible D gene TRBD2, 7 bases. The CDR3 loop spans 15 amino acids. From germline, CDR1 is SGHDT and CDR2 YYEEEE. Trimming left V 3 bases short and J 0 bases short, with 13 bases between. CDR3 loop: CASSWGGGSSYEQYF. CDR3 DNA: TGTGCCAGCAGCTGGGGGGGCGGATCCTCCTACGAGCAGTACTTC. The complete variable domain, with remaining parts taken from reference TRBV5-6 and TRBJ2-7, reads DAGVTQSPTHLIKTRGQQVTLRCSPKSGHDTVSWYQQALGQGPQFIFQYYEEEERQRGNFPDRFSGHQFPNYSSELNVNALLLGDSALYLCASSWGGGSSYEQYFGPGTRLTVT.

CDR3 DNA sequence: TGTGCCAGCAGCTTAGGGGGCAGGGTGGAAGAGACCCAGTACTTC. It specifies CASSLGGRVEETQYF. V is TRBV7-2 and J is TRBJ2-5, with D maybe TRBD1 (5 bases). This CDR3 spans 15 amino acids. The germline V gene has CDR1 SGHTA and CDR2 FQGNSA. With 1 base removed from V and 3 bases from J, the gap between germline ends came to 12 bases.

Written as DNA, the CDR3 is TGTGCCAGCAGTCCCCGGACAGAGCTTAATGAAAAACTGTTTTTT. Amino acid sequence: CASSPRTELNEKLFF. The chain carries TRBV27 and TRBJ1-4; perhaps TRBD1 as D (6 bases). The CDR3 runs 15 residues. Germline CDR1 reads MNHEY; CDR2 reads SMNVEV (reference sequence). Between the trimmed V and J ends, which lost 5 bases and 4 bases, there was a span of 14 bases.

This clone was observed once. V is TRBV30 and J is TRBJ2-7; D is unresolved. The V and J ends lost 1 base and 0 bases respectively, with 7 bases between them. This CDR3 comprises 13 residues. The germline CDR1 and CDR2 sequences are GTSNPN and SVGIG (reference sequence). The CDR3 sequence is CAWSAGVSYEQYF. CDR3 sequence (DNA): TGTGCCTGGAGTGCCGGAGTCTCCTACGAGCAGTACTTC.

The chain employs TRBV19 and TRBJ1-2, with TRBD1 matching 9 bases. Looked up from germline, CDR1 is LNHDA and CDR2 is SQIVND (reference sequence). Trimming at V came to 6 bases and at J to 8 bases, leaving 16 bases not matched to a gene. The CDR3 has 16 amino acids. This chain's CDR3 is CASSQGQGRAASGYTF. The DNA for the CDR3 is TGTGCCAGTAGCCAGGGACAGGGAAGGGCAGCGTCCGGCTACACCTTC.